This is a list of T cell receptor beta chains from one sample in a study of CD4 T cells in relation to SARS-CoV-2 and coronaviruses. No antigen is known for these receptors. Libraries were prepared by immunoSEQ multiplex PCR; TCRdb keeps only in-frame clonotypes and omits some of them. Of approximately 30,000 clones listed, 74% are singletons. The sequencing sample was made of CD4+ T cells from PBMCs, cultured in vitro. Every receptor here comes from a human donor in good health. Each CDR3 is given with its conserved first and last residue. D genes are given only for firm matches. A row's size may be missing; if present it is once, few, many or a size class.

abundance	d_gene	j_gene	v_gene	CDR3aa	CDR3nt
once	TRBD2	TRBJ2-7	TRBV6-5	CASSPGGYEQYF	TGTGCCAGCAGTCCCGGGGGGTACGAGCAGTACTTC
NA	NA	TRBJ2-3	TRBV4-3	CASSQFRADTQYF	TGCGCCAGCAGCCAGTTCCGGGCAGATACGCAGTATTTT
NA	TRBD1	TRBJ2-5	TRBV5-6	CASSLGRGHVETQYF	TGTGCCAGCAGCTTGGGCAGGGGGCATGTAGAGACCCAGTACTTC
NA	NA	TRBJ1-1	TRBV20-1	CSATGEAFF	TGCAGTGCTACAGGGGAGGCTTTCTTT
NA	TRBD2	TRBJ2-4	TRBV27	CASSLPGTSGILAKNIQYF	TGTGCCAGCAGTTTGCCCGGGACTAGCGGGATTCTAGCCAAAAACATTCAGTACTTC
NA	TRBD2	TRBJ2-7	TRBV6-2/TRBV6-3	CASSRPGLAGGLQYF	TGTGCCAGCAGTAGGCCGGGACTAGCGGGGGGCCTCCAGTACTTC
NA	NA	TRBJ1-3	TRBV6-5	CATYWGGSGGTIYF	TGTGCCACCTACTGGGGGGGTTCGGGAGGCACCATATATTTT
NA	TRBD2	TRBJ2-1	TRBV5-1	CASSLAGAGNNEQFF	TGCGCCAGCAGCTTGGCCGGAGCGGGAAACAATGAGCAGTTCTTC
NA	NA	TRBJ2-5	TRBV18	CASSPSVFETQYF	TGTGCCAGCTCACCCTCTGTCTTCGAGACCCAGTACTTC
few	NA	TRBJ1-2	TRBV5-1	CASSSEVVRGYYGYTF	TGCGCCAGCAGCTCGGAGGTCGTCAGGGGATACTATGGCTACACCTTC
NA	NA	TRBJ2-1	TRBV7-2	CASSLFDEQFF	TGTGCCAGCAGCTTATTCGATGAGCAGTTCTTC
NA	TRBD1	TRBJ1-4	TRBV15	CATSRGTGGRSTNEKLFF	TGTGCCACCAGCAGGGGGACAGGGGGCCGCTCAACTAATGAAAAACTGTTTTTT
NA	TRBD2	TRBJ2-1	TRBV7-2	CASSLVGLAGGRSYNEQFF	TGTGCCAGCAGCTTAGTGGGTTTAGCGGGGGGGCGATCCTACAATGAGCAGTTCTTC
NA	NA	TRBJ1-3	TRBV12-3/TRBV12-4	CASSPQENTIYF	TGTGCCAGCAGCCCACAGGAAAACACCATATATTTT
NA	NA	TRBJ1-3	TRBV6-5	CASSYDPSSGNTIYF	TGTGCCAGCAGTTACGACCCGAGCTCTGGAAACACCATATATTTT
few	NA	TRBJ2-4	TRBV19	CASSKDSHRAWAKNIQYF	TGTGCCAGTAGTAAAGACAGCCACCGCGCGTGGGCCAAAAACATTCAGTACTTC
few	TRBD1	TRBJ1-4	TRBV7-9	CASSLGDRFGEKLFF	TGTGCCAGCAGCTTGGGGGACAGGTTCGGTGAAAAACTGTTTTTT
NA	TRBD1	TRBJ2-5	TRBV6-2/TRBV6-3	CASSYLPGQGPRGETQYF	TGTGCCAGCAGTTACCTGCCGGGACAGGGTCCGCGTGGGGAGACCCAGTACTTC
few	TRBD1	TRBJ2-7	TRBV14	CASSHRFLPGQPYEQYF	TGTGCCAGCAGCCACCGATTTCTACCGGGACAGCCCTACGAGCAGTACTTC
NA	NA	TRBJ1-1	TRBV11-2	CASSKNRDAAGKTEAFF	TGTGCCAGCAGCAAGAACCGGGACGCTGCTGGAAAAACTGAAGCTTTCTTT
NA	TRBD2	TRBJ2-1	TRBV7-7	CASSLGLAGGEQFF	TGTGCTAGCAGCTTGGGACTAGCAGGGGGTGAGCAGTTCTTC
NA	TRBD1	TRBJ1-2	TRBV7-2	CASSSEFTGVPNYGYTF	TGTGCCAGCAGCTCAGAGTTCACAGGGGTCCCTAACTATGGCTACACCTTC
NA	TRBD1	TRBJ2-6	TRBV5-1	CASSSGQGAGANVLTF	TGCGCCAGCAGCTCCGGACAGGGGGCTGGGGCCAACGTCCTGACTTTC
NA	NA	TRBJ1-3	TRBV7-9	CASSWTGRMAGNTIYF	TGTGCCAGCAGCTGGACCGGACGGATGGCTGGAAACACCATATATTTT
NA	TRBD2	TRBJ2-1	TRBV6-2/TRBV6-3	CASSYSGGEPYNEQFF	TGTGCCAGCAGTTATAGCGGGGGTGAGCCCTACAATGAGCAGTTCTTC
NA	TRBD1	TRBJ2-7	TRBV13	CASSTNLYLDRGEFEQYF	TGTGCCAGCAGCACAAATTTATACTTGGACAGGGGGGAGTTCGAGCAGTACTTC
NA	NA	TRBJ2-5	TRBV30	CAPRRQKETQYF	TGTGCCCCACGGCGACAGAAAGAGACCCAGTACTTC
once	TRBD2	TRBJ2-7	TRBV30	CAWSVLAGSSYEQYF	TGTGCCTGGAGTGTACTAGCGGGGAGCTCCTACGAGCAGTACTTC
NA	TRBD1	TRBJ1-3	TRBV6-5	CASSYSSQGMDTIYF	TGTGCCAGCAGTTACTCGTCACAGGGGATGGACACCATATATTTT
few	NA	TRBJ1-5	TRBV9	CASSVDPDGNQPQHF	TGTGCCAGCAGCGTGGACCCGGATGGCAATCAGCCCCAGCATTTT
NA	NA	TRBJ1-6	TRBV2	CASSETTTGNSPLHF	TGTGCCAGCAGTGAAACTACGACCGGAAATTCACCCCTCCACTTT
NA	NA	TRBJ2-6	TRBV5-6	CASSLGLGPSGANVLTF	TGTGCCAGCAGCTTGGGGCTCGGGCCCTCTGGGGCCAACGTCCTGACTTTC
NA	TRBD1	TRBJ1-1	TRBV7-2	CASSLGQGDTEAFF	TGTGCCAGCAGCTTAGGACAGGGCGACACTGAAGCTTTCTTT
NA	NA	TRBJ1-1	TRBV6-5	CASSLQISRGEAFF	TGTGCCAGCAGCCTACAAATCTCTCGGGGTGAAGCTTTCTTT
NA	NA	TRBJ2-7	TRBV7-9	CASSLRDPWNEQYF	TGTGCCAGCAGCTTAAGGGATCCCTGGAACGAGCAGTACTTC
NA	TRBD2	TRBJ2-7	TRBV11-3	CASSFPTSGRRQYF	TGTGCCAGCAGCTTCCCTACTAGCGGGAGGAGACAGTACTTC
NA	NA	TRBJ2-1	TRBV2	CASSEGLRIYNEQFF	TGTGCCAGCAGTGAAGGTCTAAGAATTTACAATGAGCAGTTCTTC
NA	TRBD1	TRBJ2-2	TRBV11-3	CASSPNPGQLTGELFF	TGTGCCAGCAGCCCTAATCCGGGACAGCTGACCGGGGAGCTGTTTTTT
NA	NA	TRBJ1-2	TRBV30	CAWRSGGGGYTF	TGTGCCTGGAGATCCGGGGGGGGTGGCTACACCTTC
NA	NA	TRBJ2-4	TRBV5-5	CASSLTPGGAKNIQYF	TGTGCCAGCAGCTTAACCCCAGGGGGGGCCAAAAACATTCAGTACTTC
few	NA	TRBJ1-1	TRBV7-9	CASSVTEMNTEAFF	TGTGCCAGCAGCGTCACAGAGATGAACACTGAAGCTTTCTTT
NA	NA	TRBJ1-4	TRBV10-3	CAISPSGNLEKLFF	TGTGCCATCAGCCCCTCCGGTAACCTTGAAAAACTGTTTTTT
NA	NA	TRBJ1-1	TRBV19	CASRDSLNTEAFF	TGTGCCAGTAGGGACAGCCTTAACACTGAAGCTTTCTTT
NA	NA	TRBJ2-3	TRBV2	CASKRDSGTDTQYF	TGTGCCAGCAAGCGGGACAGCGGGACAGATACGCAGTATTTT
NA	NA	TRBJ1-5	TRBV6-2/TRBV6-3	CASSLDSPDQPQHF	TGTGCCAGCAGTCTGGACAGTCCCGATCAGCCCCAGCATTTT
NA	NA	TRBJ2-7	TRBV9	CASGSPVSSYEQYF	TGTGCCAGCGGGTCTCCTGTAAGCTCCTACGAGCAGTACTTC
NA	NA	TRBJ2-5	TRBV11-2	CASSFGQETQYF	TGTGCCAGCAGCTTCGGGCAAGAGACCCAGTACTTC
few	NA	TRBJ1-2	TRBV7-9	CASSLAMGRDYGYTF	TGTGCCAGCAGCTTGGCGATGGGGAGGGACTATGGCTACACCTTC
NA	NA	TRBJ2-7	TRBV6-1	CASSEAPGEAYEQYF	TGTGCCAGCAGTGAAGCGCCAGGCGAGGCCTACGAGCAGTACTTC
NA	TRBD1	TRBJ1-3	TRBV9	CASSPRDRTGNTIYF	TGTGCCAGCAGCCCCCGGGACAGGACTGGAAACACCATATATTTT
NA	TRBD2	TRBJ2-1	TRBV4-2	CASSQVLAGSNEQFF	TGTGCCAGCAGCCAGGTTCTAGCGGGAAGCAATGAGCAGTTCTTC
NA	NA	TRBJ1-3	TRBV25-1	CASREGHSGNTIYF	TGTGCCAGCAGGGAGGGTCACTCTGGAAACACCATATATTTT
NA	NA	TRBJ2-7	TRBV6-5	CAAAGRRNSYEQYF	TGTGCCGCCGCGGGGCGTAGAAACTCCTACGAGCAGTACTTC
NA	TRBD2	TRBJ2-5	TRBV5-1	CASSDPSGGPQETQYF	TGCGCCAGCAGCGATCCTAGCGGGGGCCCCCAAGAGACCCAGTACTTC
NA	NA	TRBJ2-5	TRBV20-1	CSAIRAGTQYF	TGCAGTGCTATCCGGGCGGGGACCCAGTACTTC
NA	NA	TRBJ2-3	TRBV19	CASSIASEVDTQYF	TGTGCCAGTAGTATAGCGTCAGAGGTTGATACGCAGTATTTT
NA	NA	TRBJ2-5	TRBV7-7	CASSSGVALSSETQYF	TGTGCCAGCAGCTCCGGGGTAGCCCTCTCGTCTGAGACCCAGTACTTC
NA	NA	TRBJ1-2	TRBV2	CASKGELHYGYTF	TGTGCCAGCAAGGGGGAACTGCACTATGGCTACACCTTC
NA	TRBD2	TRBJ2-3	TRBV9	CASSVRGVSADTQYF	TGTGCCAGCAGCGTCCGGGGGGTTTCCGCAGATACGCAGTATTTT
NA	TRBD2	TRBJ2-3	TRBV4-2	CASSQEASGATDTQYF	TGTGCCAGCAGCCAAGAGGCTAGCGGGGCCACAGATACGCAGTATTTT